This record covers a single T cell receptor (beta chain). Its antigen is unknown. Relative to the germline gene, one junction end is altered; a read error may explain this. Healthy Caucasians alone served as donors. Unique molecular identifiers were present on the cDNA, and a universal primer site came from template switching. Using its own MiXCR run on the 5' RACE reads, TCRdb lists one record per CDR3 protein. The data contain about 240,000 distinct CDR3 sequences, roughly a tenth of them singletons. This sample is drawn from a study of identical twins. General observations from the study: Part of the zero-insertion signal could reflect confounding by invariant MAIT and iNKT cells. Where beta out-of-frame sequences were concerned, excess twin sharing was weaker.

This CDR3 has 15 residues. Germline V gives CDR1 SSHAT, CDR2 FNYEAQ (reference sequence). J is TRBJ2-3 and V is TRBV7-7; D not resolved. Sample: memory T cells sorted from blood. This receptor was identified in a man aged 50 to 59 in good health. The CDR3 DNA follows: TGTGCTAGCAGCTTCTCGGTCTCTAGCACAGATACGCAGTATTTT. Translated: CASSFSVSSTDTQYF.